The entry below gives a single TCR beta chain sequence along with its context. This clone has just a few counts. Its target antigen remains unknown. There are no base qualities to consult, and no much larger clone falls within one base. From its cysteine to its phenylalanine, the CDR3 spans 14 amino acids. The entry retains the CDR3 DNA only, 42 bases that are in frame from base 1. The germline V gene yields SGHTA for CDR1 and FQGNSA for CDR2. The germline ends are 6 bases apart after V is trimmed by 1 base and J by 0 bases. From each donor, a single peripheral blood sample of around 120 mL on average was drawn into heparinised tubes. Naive, central memory, regulatory and stem cell-like memory CD4+ T cells were sorted on a BD FACSAria II using a panel including CD45RO, CCR7, CD25, CD127, CD95 and CD27. All sorted populations exceeded 98% purity. Right away, PBMCs were isolated by Lymphoprep density gradient centrifugation and were stained directly, with no culture step. Samples were stained and sorted in pairs, with one healthy donor and one patient per experiment, so that batch effects were minimized.

This specimen belongs to a study of beta chain features in type 1 diabetes listed by TCRdb under 2018. With respect to the entire study: No differences in mean age, gender distribution, total cell number or subset yield were found between patients and healthy donors. A total of roughly 100,000,000 sorted cells were examined across all samples, and the number of cells per subset was strongly correlated with RNA yield. In the study, TCRB repertoires of sorted circulating CD4+ T cell subsets from recently diagnosed type 1 diabetes patients were compared with those of matched healthy donors. Naive and central memory subsets were obtained from all 30 or so donors, but regulatory and stem cell-like memory subsets were isolated from only 8 patients and about 8 healthy donors. What the authors observed across the whole study: Shorter templates might have been favored by PCR, but patient and control samples were amplified and corrected together, so both groups would have been affected equally by any skew. At VDJ recombination sites, type 1 diabetes patients had fewer insertions and more deleted nucleotides, which implies abnormalities in thymic rearrangement. Because the HLA sub-analyses included only small numbers of individuals, any influence of HLA type on TCRB rearrangement was left unresolved. Because cDNA was sequenced instead of genomic DNA, activated cells with high expression could be over-represented, although the groups did not differ in activation or CD3 levels. Type 1 diabetes patients showed a moderate but significant shortening of TCRB CDR3 length in all four CD4+ subsets. Naive, central memory and regulatory TCRB repertoires appeared more similar among patients than among healthy donors.

The High Capacity cDNA Reverse Transcription Kit was used to reverse transcribe all of the isolated RNA, meaning that expressed TCRB transcripts were what got sequenced. Deep immunoSEQ sequencing was applied to naive, central memory and regulatory T cell samples, giving an average of roughly 3.5 million total reads per sample. Sorted cells were lysed in RLT buffer, and RNA was extracted using DNase-treated RNeasy Micro or Mini kits according to cell number. Each cell subset was processed on its own to prevent cross-contamination, while patient and healthy donor samples were processed together. The immunoSEQ multiplex PCR was used to amplify TCRB sequences from cDNA, yielding 87-bp fragments that span the CDR3 region. The amplicons were sequenced using the Illumina HiSeq platform. The study's processing was this. PCR bias was computationally corrected using synthetic template baselines, reads within Hamming distance 2 were collapsed, and singletons that could not be merged were discarded. Reads were aligned against IMGT to assign V, D and J genes, CDR3 length and insertions or deletions at six rearrangement sites. Within each subset, clonotype counts were normalized to sorted cell number, and only after that were true diversity and Gini coefficients computed with the tcR R package. Repertoire sharing was quantified using the overlap coefficient calculated on TCRB nucleotide sequences. In its TCRdb copy, this immuneACCESS table keeps in-frame sequences only and misses some clones. Where compared with another copy, unresolved V genes explain less than half of these, and the others have no known cause. The V and J calls and clone size were taken over from that table, and D and trimming were inferred from the DNA. Present in this sample are almost 350,000 clones, roughly 8.8% of which were seen just once. The ten largest clonotypes hold approximately 1% of the sample.

Sequenced input: central memory CD4+ T cells from blood. The TCR was taken from a man younger than 40 with type 1 diabetes. The chain is encoded by TRBV7-2 joined to TRBJ2-5, with the D segment identity uncertain. The CDR3 loop reads CASSLGTYQETQYF. The sequenced DNA is TGTGCCAGCAGCTTAGGGACCTACCAAGAGACCCAGTACTTC.